Below are 23 T cell receptor beta chains sequenced from a single sample in a study of lymphopenia after photon versus proton radiotherapy. The data were produced by immunoSEQ multiplex PCR, yet TCRdb's version contains in-frame clones alone and is incomplete. The sample includes around 24,000 clones, approximately 85% seen only once; the top ten take 4% to 6.5%. This specimen consisted of peripheral blood, obtained from a patient treated with photon-based radiotherapy. The origin of the receptors is a young man with gastric cancer.

This chain joins TRBV13 and TRBJ1-5; D possibly corresponds to TRBD1 (5 bases). The CDR3 contains 14 residues. Germline CDR1 and CDR2: PRHDT and FYEKMQ (reference sequence). Trimming cost V 1 base and J 5 bases, with 9 bases left between them. The CDR3 is CASSLAGSHQPQHF. CDR3 in DNA: TGTGCCAGCAGCTTAGCAGGGAGTCATCAGCCCCAGCATTTT. Supplemented by reference TRBV13 and TRBJ1-5, the full variable domain reads AAGVIQSPRHLIKEKRETATLKCYPIPRHDTVYWYQQGPGQDPQFLISFYEKMQSDKGSIPDRFSAQQFSDYHSELNMSSLELGDSALYFCASSLAGSHQPQHFGDGTRLSIL.

The chain is built from TRBV19 and TRBJ2-2; D not resolved. Germline CDR1 is LNHDA and CDR2 is SQIVND (reference sequence). The V and J ends lost 4 bases and 6 bases respectively, with 12 bases between them. CDR3 length: 14 amino acids. The DNA of the CDR3 is TGTGCCAGTAGTAAGGATTCGGGCGCCGGGGAGCTGTTTTTT. This codes for CASSKDSGAGELFF.

J is TRBJ1-2 and V is TRBV4-1; tentative D call: TRBD1 (5 bases). V was clipped by 0 bases and J by 5 bases, with 16 bases between them. In germline, CDR1 is MGHRA, CDR2 YSYEKL. The CDR3 is 16 amino acids. This CDR3 reads CASSQDGRDGSYGYTF. The DNA for the CDR3 is TGCGCCAGCAGCCAAGATGGGCGGGACGGGTCATATGGCTACACCTTC.

The rearrangement links TRBV5-4 to TRBJ1-1, with D unresolved. The length of the CDR3 is 14 residues. Germline V lookup: CDR1 SGHNT, CDR2 YYREEE (reference sequence). V lost 0 bases and J 3 bases, leaving 9 bases between the germline ends. The CDR3 loop reads CASSLVDGHTEAFF. DNA of the CDR3: TGTGCCAGCAGCTTGGTGGACGGCCACACTGAAGCTTTCTTT.

The chain has TRBV5-1 and TRBJ1-2; possibly TRBD1 for D (5 bases). From germline, CDR1 is SGHRS and CDR2 YFSETQ. V was trimmed by 4 bases and J by 8 bases, leaving 15 bases between them. The CDR3 totals 13 residues. This chain's CDR3 is CASSQTESRGYTF. The DNA of the CDR3 is TGCGCCAGCAGCCAGACAGAAAGTCGGGGCTACACCTTC. The full variable domain, its missing parts supplied by reference TRBV5-1 and TRBJ1-2, is KAGVTQTPRYLIKTRGQQVTLSCSPISGHRSVSWYQQTPGQGLQFLFEYFSETQRNKGNFPGRFSGRQFSNSRSEMNVSTLELGDSALYLCASSQTESRGYTFGSGTRLTVV.

The V and J genes are TRBV4-1 and TRBJ2-7; 9 bases are a match to TRBD1. J lost 5 bases, V lost 4 bases, and 6 bases had no gene match. The CDR3 spans 14 residues. From germline, CDR1 is MGHRA and CDR2 YSYEKL. This chain's CDR3 is CASSLQTGGDEQYF. The DNA of the CDR3 is TGCGCCAGCAGCCTACAGACAGGGGGAGACGAGCAGTACTTC.

This sequence joins TRBV11-2 and TRBJ1-1; unclear D gene. Trimming pared 5 bases from V and 0 bases from J, leaving 1 base between. From germline, CDR1 is SGHAT and CDR2 FQNNGV. This CDR3 is 11 amino acids long. CDR3 sequence reads: CASSMNTEAFF. In nucleotides, the CDR3 is TGTGCCAGCAGCATGAACACTGAAGCTTTCTTT.

V usage is TRBV19 and J usage is TRBJ2-3; 7 bases line up with TRBD1. Per the germline V gene, CDR1 is LNHDA and CDR2 is SQIVND (reference sequence). Trimming removed 4 bases from V and 0 bases from J; junction bases left unmatched: 1. The CDR3 has 14 residues. This chain's CDR3 is CASSRDSSTDTQYF. DNA for the CDR3: TGTGCCAGTAGTAGGGACAGCAGCACAGATACGCAGTATTTT.

The sample holds a few counts of this clone. This chain connects TRBV19 to TRBJ2-6; D is undetermined. From germline, CDR1 is LNHDA and CDR2 SQIVND (reference sequence). CDR3 length: 15 residues. Trimming stripped 1 base from V and 0 bases from J, with 4 bases between. CDR3 loop: CASSIVSSGANVLTF. DNA of the CDR3: TGTGCCAGTAGTATAGTGAGCTCTGGGGCCAACGTCCTGACTTTC.

In its sample, this clone was seen once. The V and J genes are TRBV10-3 and TRBJ2-3; 9 bases are shared with TRBD1. The trim removed 2 bases at V and 3 bases at J, leaving 9 bases unmatched. Looked up from germline, CDR1 is ENHRY and CDR2 is SYGVKD. This CDR3 has 17 residues. The CDR3 spells CAISETGTGILTDTQYF. The CDR3 DNA follows: TGTGCCATCAGTGAGACCGGGACAGGGATTTTGACAGATACGCAGTATTTT.

The chain joins TRBV29-1 to TRBJ2-3; D remains ambiguous. Trimming took off 7 bases at V and 3 bases at J, with 14 bases between the two ends. CDR3 size: 13 residues. CDR1 and CDR2 from the germline V gene are SQVTM and ANQGSEA. The CDR3 reads CSALGYATDTQYF. The CDR3 nucleotides read TGCAGCGCCCTCGGGTATGCGACAGATACGCAGTATTTT.

The chain combines TRBV7-2 with TRBJ2-5, with TRBD1 matching over 11 bases. The length of the CDR3 is 17 residues. Losses at the gene ends were 4 bases for V and 4 bases for J; bases not matched to a gene: 11. Per the germline V gene, CDR1 is SGHTA and CDR2 is FQGNSA. CDR3 nucleotide sequence: TGTGCCAGCAGCTCGATGGGACAGGGGGTGCTACTAGAGACCCAGTACTTC. It encodes CASSSMGQGVLLETQYF.

By sample share, this clone is medium-sized (0.01 to 0.1%). The chain has TRBV15 and TRBJ2-2; D possibly corresponds to TRBD2 (6 bases). The CDR3 loop spans 17 amino acids. Per germline, CDR1 LNHNV and CDR2 YYDKDF (reference sequence). Between the trimmed V and J ends, which lost 2 bases and 3 bases, there was a span of 16 bases. CDR3 protein: CATSRPPGRLHTGELFF. CDR3 bases: TGTGCCACCAGCAGACCCCCGGGGAGGTTGCACACCGGGGAGCTGTTTTTT.

Here the CDR3 reads CASSITSAGETQYF. The CDR3 region has the DNA TGTGCCAGTAGTATTACTAGCGCGGGGGAGACCCAGTACTTC. The chain recombines TRBV19 with TRBJ2-5, with 7 nucleotides matching TRBD2. The CDR3 has 14 residues. CDR1 LNHDA and CDR2 SQIVND come from the germline V gene (reference sequence). The trim removed 3 bases at V and 5 bases at J, leaving 6 bases unmatched.

This clone was observed a handful of times. V and J are TRBV27 and TRBJ2-7; D not certain. The V gene's germline CDR1 is MNHEY and CDR2 SMNVEV (reference sequence). With 4 bases removed from V and 2 bases from J, the gap between germline ends came to 12 bases. The length of the CDR3 is 14 residues. The CDR3 sequence is CASSSQVTPYEQYF. Written as DNA, the CDR3 is TGTGCCAGCAGTTCCCAGGTGACCCCCTACGAGCAGTACTTC.

The rearrangement links TRBV7-2 to TRBJ1-2; 7 positions agree with TRBD1. The CDR3 is 15 amino acids. Trimming at V came to 1 base and at J to 4 bases, leaving 6 bases not matched to a gene. CDR1 and CDR2 (germline): SGHTA, FQGNSA. CDR3 sequence: CASSLGDREGYGYTF. CDR3 nucleotides: TGTGCCAGCAGCTTAGGGGACAGAGAGGGCTATGGCTACACCTTC.

This chain joins TRBV29-1 and TRBJ2-5; 16 nucleotides match TRBD2. The CDR3 is 16 residues long. V shed 3 bases and J 5 bases; nucleotides not matched to a gene: 6. CDR1 and CDR2 (germline): SQVTM, ANQGSEA. CDR3 sequence: CSVDGTSGRAYETQYF. DNA of the CDR3: TGCAGCGTTGATGGGACTAGCGGGAGGGCCTATGAGACCCAGTACTTC.

Only one count was recorded for this clone. V gene TRBV11-3 combines with J gene TRBJ1-2, with D perhaps TRBD1 (5 bases). This CDR3 spans 16 amino acids. Germline lookup yields CDR1 SGHNT and CDR2 YENEEA. V lost 2 bases to trimming and J lost 6 bases, with 19 bases between them. The CDR3: CASSLSSGQTMNGYTF. CDR3 coding DNA: TGTGCCAGCAGCTTATCTTCAGGGCAAACTATGAATGGCTACACCTTC. The variable domain in full, with the rest retrieved from reference TRBV11-3 and TRBJ1-2, is EAGVVQSPRYKIIEKKQPVAFWCNPISGHNTLYWYLQNLGQGPELLIRYENEEAVDDSQLPKDRFSAERLKGVDSTLKIQPAELGDSAVYLCASSLSSGQTMNGYTFGSGTRLTVV.

The J gene is TRBJ2-1, the V gene TRBV11-2; 9 nucleotides agree with TRBD2. In germline, CDR1 is SGHAT, CDR2 FQNNGV. J gave up 5 bases and V 5 bases, and 7 bases lay outside the gene matches. The CDR3 runs 15 residues. The CDR3 region is CASSTTSGAHNEQFF. As DNA, the CDR3 is TGTGCCAGCAGCACGACTAGCGGAGCCCACAATGAGCAGTTCTTC.

The V gene is TRBV7-2, the J gene TRBJ2-7; tentatively, D is TRBD1 (6 bases). With 0 bases removed from V and 5 bases from J, the gap between germline ends came to 14 bases. The germline CDR1 and CDR2 sequences are SGHTA and FQGNSA. The CDR3 runs 15 residues. The CDR3 here is CASSLASAGVNEQYF. The CDR3 DNA follows: TGTGCCAGCAGCTTAGCCTCGGCAGGGGTGAACGAGCAGTACTTC.

This rearrangement joins TRBV9 to TRBJ2-1; 8 bases agree with TRBD2. Germline values: CDR1 SGDLS, CDR2 YYNGEE. The V segment lost 4 bases and the J segment 6 bases; nucleotides outside the gene matches: 0. CDR3 length: 12 residues. This CDR3 is CASSLAGNEQFF. As DNA, the CDR3 is TGTGCCAGCAGCCTAGCGGGCAATGAGCAGTTCTTC.

The V gene is TRBV9, the J gene TRBJ2-7, with 7 bases aligning to TRBD2. The germline V gene has CDR1 SGDLS and CDR2 YYNGEE. J lost 2 bases, V lost 0 bases, and 5 bases had no gene match. This CDR3 has 15 residues. CDR3 in DNA: TGTGCCAGCAGCGTAGTTAGCGGGCCCCCCTACGAGCAGTACTTC. Its translation is CASSVVSGPPYEQYF.

This clone appeared once. The V and J genes are TRBV9 and TRBJ1-5, with 8 bases fitting TRBD1. The CDR3 sequence is 15 residues long. V shed 3 bases and J 2 bases; nucleotides not matched to a gene: 4. From germline, CDR1 is SGDLS and CDR2 YYNGEE. CDR3 in amino acids: CASSGGQGGNQPQHF. The CDR3 nucleotides are TGTGCCAGCAGCGGAGGACAGGGTGGCAATCAGCCCCAGCATTTT.